This T cell receptor (delta chain) was identified during a study of gamma-delta chains in newborns, infants, children. Across the study: Innate gammadelta T cells reportedly expand polyclonally right after birth, driven by microbial exposure, per the title.

TCRdb processed the reads again with the CATT caller. The sample has 5,700 or so delta-chain clones; roughly 15% are singletons. V shed 1 base and J shed 1 base, with 19 bases lying between them. This CDR3 is built from 18 residues. CDR1 is TSWWSYY and CDR2 is QGS in the germline V gene. V and J are TRDV1 and TRDJ1, with D perhaps TRDD3 (6 bases). The sample here was blood, taken at baseline. This clonotype originated in a child who was a newborn, infant or young child, either healthy, febrile or measles-vaccinated (not recorded which). CDR3 sequence: CALGEHFALGIPTDKLIF. The CDR3 DNA is TGTGCTCTTGGGGAACATTTTGCTCTGGGGATCCCCACCGATAAACTCATCTTT.